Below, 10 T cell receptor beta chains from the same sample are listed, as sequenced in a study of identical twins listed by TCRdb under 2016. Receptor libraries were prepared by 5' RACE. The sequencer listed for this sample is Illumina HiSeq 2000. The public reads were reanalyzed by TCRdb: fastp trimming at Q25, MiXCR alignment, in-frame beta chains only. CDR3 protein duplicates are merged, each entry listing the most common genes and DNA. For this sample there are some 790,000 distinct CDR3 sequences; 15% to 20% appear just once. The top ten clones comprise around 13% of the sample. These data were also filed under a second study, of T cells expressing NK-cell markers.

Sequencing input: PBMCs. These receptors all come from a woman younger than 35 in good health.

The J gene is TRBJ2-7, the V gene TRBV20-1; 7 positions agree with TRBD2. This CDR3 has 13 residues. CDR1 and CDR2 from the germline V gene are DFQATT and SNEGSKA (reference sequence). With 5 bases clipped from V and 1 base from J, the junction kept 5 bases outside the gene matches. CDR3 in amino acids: CSAGREESYEQYF. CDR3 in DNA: TGCAGTGCTGGTCGGGAGGAATCCTACGAGCAGTACTTC.

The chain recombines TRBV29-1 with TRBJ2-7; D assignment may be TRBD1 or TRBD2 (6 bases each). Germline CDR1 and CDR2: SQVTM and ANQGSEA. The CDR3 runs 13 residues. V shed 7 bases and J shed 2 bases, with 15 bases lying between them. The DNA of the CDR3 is TGCAGCGCAAGAAGGGGGGCCACCTACGAGCAGTACTTC. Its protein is CSARRGATYEQYF.

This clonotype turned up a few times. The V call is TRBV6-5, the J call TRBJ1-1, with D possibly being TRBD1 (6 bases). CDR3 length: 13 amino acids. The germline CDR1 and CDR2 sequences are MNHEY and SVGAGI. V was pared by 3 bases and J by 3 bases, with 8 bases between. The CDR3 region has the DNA TGTGCCAGCAGTTATGCAGGGGACACTGAAGCTTTCTTT. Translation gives CASSYAGDTEAFF.

The CDR3 nucleotides read TGCGGGACAGGGGGCTCCTACAATGAGCAGTTCTTC. Amino acid sequence: CGTGGSYNEQFF. The rearrangement uses TRBV20-1 and TRBJ2-1, with 11 nucleotides matching TRBD1. CDR3 length equals 12 residues. Germline lookup yields CDR1 DFQATT and CDR2 SNEGSKA (reference sequence).

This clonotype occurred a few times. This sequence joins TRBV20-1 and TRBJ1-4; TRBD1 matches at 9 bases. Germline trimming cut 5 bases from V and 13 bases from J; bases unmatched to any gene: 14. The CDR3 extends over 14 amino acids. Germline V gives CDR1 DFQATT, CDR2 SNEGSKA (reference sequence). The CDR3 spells CSADFWTGDLRLFF. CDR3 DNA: TGCAGTGCTGACTTTTGGACAGGGGACCTTCGACTGTTTTTT.

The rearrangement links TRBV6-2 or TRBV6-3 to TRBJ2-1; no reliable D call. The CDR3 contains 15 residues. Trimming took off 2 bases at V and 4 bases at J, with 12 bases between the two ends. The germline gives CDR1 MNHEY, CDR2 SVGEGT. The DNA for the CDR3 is TGTGCCAGCAGTTACCGCAGGCTACTATACAATGAGCAGTTCTTC. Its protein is CASSYRRLLYNEQFF.

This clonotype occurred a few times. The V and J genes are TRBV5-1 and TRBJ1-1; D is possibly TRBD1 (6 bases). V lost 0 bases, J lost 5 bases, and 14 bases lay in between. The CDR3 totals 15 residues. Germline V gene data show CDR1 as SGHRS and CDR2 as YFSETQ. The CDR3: CASSLVGGFTTEAFF. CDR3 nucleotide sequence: TGCGCCAGCAGCTTGGTTGGGGGCTTTACGACTGAAGCTTTCTTT.

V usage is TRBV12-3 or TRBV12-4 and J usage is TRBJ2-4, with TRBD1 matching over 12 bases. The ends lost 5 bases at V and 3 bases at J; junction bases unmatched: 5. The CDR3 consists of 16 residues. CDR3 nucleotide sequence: TGTGCCAGCAGTGAAGGGACAGGGGGCGTCAAAAACATTCAGTACTTC. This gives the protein CASSEGTGGVKNIQYF.

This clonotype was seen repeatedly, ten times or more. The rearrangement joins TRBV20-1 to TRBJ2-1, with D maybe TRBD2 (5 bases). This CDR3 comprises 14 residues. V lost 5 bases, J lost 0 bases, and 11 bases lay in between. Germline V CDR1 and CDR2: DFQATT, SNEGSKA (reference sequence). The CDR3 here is CSAYVALSYNEQFF. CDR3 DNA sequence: TGCAGTGCTTACGTAGCGCTCTCCTACAATGAGCAGTTCTTC.

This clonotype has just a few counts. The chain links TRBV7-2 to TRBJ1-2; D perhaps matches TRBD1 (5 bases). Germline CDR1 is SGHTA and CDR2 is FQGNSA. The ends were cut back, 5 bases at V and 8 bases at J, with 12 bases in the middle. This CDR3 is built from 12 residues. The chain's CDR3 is CASSRLGGGYTF. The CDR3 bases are TGTGCCAGCAGCCGACTGGGGGGAGGCTACACCTTC.